What follows are 18 T cell receptor beta chains derived from one specimen sequenced in a study of T cells in Graves' hyperthyroidism and ophthalmopathy. Amplified regions were TCR beta CDR3 sequences from RNA transcripts. First-round RT-PCR with HTBI primers amplified the TCR CDR3 region. One entry per CDR3 protein, called by TCRdb with MiXCR from the multiplex PCR reads. The data show a few hundred thousand distinct CDR3 sequences, with 15% to 19% seen just once and under 8% held by the top ten. The sequenced sample was blood. The receptor set was obtained from a woman in her thirties with Graves' hyperthyroidism.

The chain is built from TRBV10-3 and TRBJ2-1, with 10 bases matching TRBD2. The V and J ends lost 2 bases and 3 bases, in that order; junction bases with no gene match: 4. The CDR3 runs to 16 residues. Germline V gene sequence: CDR1 ENHRY, CDR2 SYGVKD. The CDR3 region is CAISEESSGSYNEQFF. CDR3 DNA sequence: TGTGCCATCAGTGAGGAGTCTAGCGGGAGCTACAATGAGCAGTTCTTC.

At least ten counts were recorded for this clonotype. The chain joins TRBV9 to TRBJ2-3; 9 nucleotides agree with TRBD2. V lost 0 bases to trimming and J lost 2 bases; unmatched junction nucleotides: 4. The CDR3 contains 16 residues. The germline V gene encodes CDR1 SGDLS and CDR2 YYNGEE. This CDR3 is CASSVEGGRATDTQYF. The CDR3 DNA is TGTGCCAGCAGCGTAGAAGGCGGGAGGGCCACAGATACGCAGTATTTT.

In its sample, this clonotype was seen a few times. One base away lies a much larger clone, so this may be a sequencing read error. The chain employs TRBV7-6 and TRBJ2-7; 7 bases agree with TRBD2. V shed 5 bases and J 4 bases; nucleotides not matched to a gene: 17. CDR1 and CDR2 from the germline V gene are SGHVS and FNYEAQ. The CDR3 spans 17 residues. DNA for the CDR3: TGTGCCAGCAGCAATGATACTAATGGGGGACTATTGTACGAGCAGTACTTC. It codes for CASSNDTNGGLLYEQYF.

Of note for this clonotype: This probably arose from a read error, given a far larger clone one base away. The CDR3 region has the DNA TGTGCCAGCAGTTTTATGGAGACCCAGTACTTC. Translating it yields CASSFMETQYF. This chain links TRBV27 with TRBJ2-5; D is unresolved. CDR3 length: 11 amino acids. The V end lost 3 bases, the J end lost 5 bases, and 4 bases lay between the germline ends. Germline V gives CDR1 MNHEY, CDR2 SMNVEV (reference sequence).

This clonotype was observed many times. V gene TRBV18 combines with J gene TRBJ2-5, with D unresolved. Between the trimmed V and J ends, which lost 3 bases and 1 base, there was a span of 9 bases. CDR3 size: 14 residues. Germline V gives CDR1 KGHSH, CDR2 LQKENI. As DNA, the CDR3 is TGTGCCAGCTCACCTTTGCTGGGCCAAGAGACCCAGTACTTC. It is translated as CASSPLLGQETQYF. Full variable domain (rest looked up from reference TRBV18 and TRBJ2-5): NAGVMQNPRHLVRRRGQEARLRCSPMKGHSHVYWYRQLPEEGLKFMVYLQKENIIDESGMPKERFSAEFPKEGPSILRIQQVVRGDSAAYFCASSPLLGQETQYFGPGTRLLVL.

As to this clonotype: Just one base apart from a much larger clone, this may be a read error. The chain recombines TRBV12-3 or TRBV12-4 with TRBJ2-7; 8 bases line up with TRBD1. The CDR3 has 15 amino acids. V lost 7 bases, J lost 2 bases, and 10 bases stayed unmatched. The CDR3 region has the DNA TGTGCCAGCATTTTCCGACAGGGGAATCCCTACGAGCAGTACTTC. It is translated as CASIFRQGNPYEQYF.

The chain recombines TRBV20-1 with TRBJ2-7; 11 bases map to TRBD2. V lost 7 bases to trimming and J lost 5 bases; unmatched junction nucleotides: 22. The germline CDR1 and CDR2 sequences are DFQATT and SNEGSKA (reference sequence). This CDR3 contains 18 residues. In DNA form, the CDR3 reads TGCAGTGTTCCGATGCGGGCACAGATGGGACTAGCGGTCCACGAGCAGTACTTC. Amino acids: CSVPMRAQMGLAVHEQYF.

This clonotype has a handful of counts. V is TRBV29-1 and J is TRBJ2-1, with D possibly TRBD1 on 5 matching bases. CDR1 and CDR2 (germline): SQVTM, ANQGSEA. The CDR3 consists of 12 residues. Trimming shortened V by 7 bases and J by 5 bases, and 12 bases separated the two germline ends. The CDR3: CSAEGHNNEQFF. DNA for the CDR3: TGCAGCGCAGAAGGACACAACAATGAGCAGTTCTTC.

This clonotype was detected many times. The J gene is TRBJ2-3, the V gene TRBV27; the match to TRBD1 covers 9 bases. CDR3 length: 17 residues. Germline values: CDR1 MNHEY, CDR2 SMNVEV (reference sequence). Germline trimming cut 5 bases from V and 2 bases from J; bases unmatched to any gene: 11. The DNA of the CDR3 is TGTGCCAGCAGTATCATCGGGACAGGGCATAACACAGATACGCAGTATTTT. Amino acid sequence: CASSIIGTGHNTDTQYF.

At least ten counts were recorded for this clonotype. The DNA of the CDR3 is TGTGCCAGCACTCTAGTCCCGGGGGGCACTGAAGCTTTCTTT. Protein sequence: CASTLVPGGTEAFF. The chain joins TRBV7-8 to TRBJ1-1; D is perhaps TRBD1 (5 bases). The length of the CDR3 is 14 residues. The germline gives CDR1 SGHVS, CDR2 FQNEAQ. Trimming took 7 bases from V and 4 from J, leaving 16 bases between them.

This clonotype has more than one count but fewer than ten. This chain uses TRBV20-1 with TRBJ2-2, with a weak D call TRBD2 (6 bases). Germline V gene lookup returns CDR1 DFQATT and CDR2 SNEGSKA (reference sequence). Trimming left V 0 bases short and J 5 bases short, with 16 bases between. CDR3 size: 16 residues. This CDR3 is CSARDPSVAATGELFF. In nucleotides, the CDR3 is TGCAGTGCTAGAGATCCGAGTGTAGCGGCTACCGGGGAGCTGTTTTTT.

This clonotype was counted many times. The V gene is TRBV20-1, the J gene TRBJ2-3; D gene unclear. Germline CDR1 and CDR2: DFQATT and SNEGSKA (reference sequence). The length of the CDR3 is 15 residues. V gave up 0 bases and J gave up 2 bases, with 12 bases separating them. CDR3 nucleotide sequence: TGCAGTGCTAGAGATTTGCAACGGTACACAGATACGCAGTATTTT. This encodes CSARDLQRYTDTQYF.

This clonotype was observed many times. V gene TRBV28 combines with J gene TRBJ1-1; D not certain. With 6 bases removed from V and 1 base from J, the gap between germline ends came to 12 bases. CDR3 length equals 14 residues. The germline CDR1 and CDR2 sequences are MDHEN and SYDVKM. CDR3 in amino acids: CASSMGRRNTEAFF. The CDR3 DNA follows: TGTGCCAGCAGCATGGGGAGGAGGAACACTGAAGCTTTCTTT.

This clonotype showed up many times. This chain connects TRBV7-6 to TRBJ2-2; D is unclear. CDR3 length: 13 amino acids. CDR1 is SGHVS and CDR2 is FNYEAQ in the germline V gene. V gave up 1 base and J gave up 6 bases, with 6 bases separating them. CDR3 sequence: CASSLVASGELFF. Written as DNA, the CDR3 is TGTGCCAGCAGCTTAGTTGCCTCCGGGGAGCTGTTTTTT.

The V gene is TRBV19, the J gene TRBJ2-7; 9 bases are a match to TRBD1. CDR3 length: 15 residues. The ends lost 4 bases at V and 2 bases at J; junction bases unmatched: 6. Germline V gene lookup returns CDR1 LNHDA and CDR2 SQIVND (reference sequence). The CDR3 is CASSTRQGVAYEQYF. The CDR3 nucleotides read TGTGCCAGTAGTACCAGACAGGGGGTTGCCTACGAGCAGTACTTC. The whole variable domain, remainder taken from reference TRBV19 and TRBJ2-7, is DGGITQSPKYLFRKEGQNVTLSCEQNLNHDAMYWYRQDPGQGLRLIYYSQIVNDFQKGDIAEGYSVSREKKESFPLTVTSAQKNPTAFYLCASSTRQGVAYEQYFGPGTRLTVT.

This clonotype was recorded many times. The rearrangement uses TRBV7-9 and TRBJ1-1; D gene unclear. This CDR3 region has 10 residues. The ends were cut back, 8 bases at V and 7 bases at J, with 8 bases in the middle. Germline lookup yields CDR1 SEHNR and CDR2 FQNEAQ (reference sequence). As DNA, the CDR3 is TGTGCCAGCGGATCCGTTGAAGCTTTCTTT. Translating it yields CASGSVEAFF.

V is TRBV24-1 and J is TRBJ2-2; 10 positions match TRBD1. Germline values: CDR1 KGHDR, CDR2 SFDVKD. The CDR3 covers 16 residues. Germline trimming cut 5 bases from V and 5 bases from J; bases unmatched to any gene: 7. As DNA, the CDR3 is TGTGCCACCAGTGTGGGGGACAGGGGCCGGACCGGGGAGCTGTTTTTT. It is translated as CATSVGDRGRTGELFF.

This clonotype has just a few counts. The rearrangement uses TRBV3-1 and TRBJ2-7; tentatively, D is TRBD2 (5 bases). Trimming removed 0 bases at V and 3 bases at J, with 18 bases between. Germline CDR1 is LGHDT and CDR2 is YNNKEL (reference sequence). The CDR3 has 17 amino acids. In DNA form, the CDR3 reads TGTGCCAGCAGCCAAGATTCCGGAGTAGGGAGAAACTACGAGCAGTACTTC. Translated: CASSQDSGVGRNYEQYF.